These 22 T cell receptor beta chains share one sample of origin, sequenced in a study of blood T cell repertoires in COVID-19. Assay used: immunoSEQ multiplex PCR; TCRdb lists only in-frame clones, some missing. Found here are 350,000 to 450,000 clones, roughly four fifths of them singletons; the top ten hold approximately 5%. Sequencing was performed on PBMCs or T cells enriched from blood (not recorded which). The receptors were sampled from a woman aged 50 to 65 who had recovered from COVID-19.

The rearrangement uses TRBV19 and TRBJ1-1; 8 nucleotides align to TRBD1. Germline lookup yields CDR1 LNHDA and CDR2 SQIVND (reference sequence). Trimming at V came to 4 bases and at J to 4 bases, leaving 2 bases not matched to a gene. This CDR3 is 13 amino acids long. CDR3 amino acids: CASSRQGTTEAFF. The CDR3 DNA reads as TGTGCCAGTAGTAGACAGGGGACCACTGAAGCTTTCTTT.

The V and J genes are TRBV18 and TRBJ1-1; D is undetermined. The CDR3 is 13 residues long. CDR1 is KGHSH, CDR2 LQKENI, per germline. V shed 8 bases and J shed 1 base, with 11 bases lying between them. CDR3 loop: CASEQLPNTEAFF. The CDR3 DNA is TGTGCCAGCGAACAGCTACCGAACACTGAAGCTTTCTTT. Full variable domain (missing parts from reference TRBV18 and TRBJ1-1): NAGVMQNPRHLVRRRGQEARLRCSPMKGHSHVYWYRQLPEEGLKFMVYLQKENIIDESGMPKERFSAEFPKEGPSILRIQQVVRGDSAAYFCASEQLPNTEAFFGQGTRLTVV.

The J gene is TRBJ2-1, the V gene TRBV9; perhaps TRBD1 as D (6 bases). Trimming left V 1 base short and J 1 base short, with 30 bases between. The CDR3 sequence is 22 residues long. The germline V gene has CDR1 SGDLS and CDR2 YYNGEE. Here the CDR3 reads CASSVLAELPSSLRGSYNEQFF. DNA of the CDR3: TGTGCCAGCAGCGTACTGGCGGAACTACCCTCTTCTCTTAGGGGGTCCTACAATGAGCAGTTCTTC.

This rearrangement joins TRBV28 to TRBJ1-2; the D is unclear. Germline values: CDR1 MDHEN, CDR2 SYDVKM. The ends were cut back, 2 bases at V and 4 bases at J, with 11 bases in the middle. This CDR3 has 14 amino acids. The CDR3 DNA follows: TGTGCCAGCAGTTTAATTGTAGGGAGCTATGGCTACACCTTC. It codes for CASSLIVGSYGYTF.

The gene calls are TRBV11-3 and TRBJ1-1; TRBD1 might be the D (5 bases). Deletions cut 4 bases from V and 0 bases from J, with 12 bases between. CDR1 is SGHNT and CDR2 is YENEEA in the germline V gene. CDR3 length equals 15 residues. The CDR3 sequence is CASSYKGLLNTEAFF. The CDR3 nucleotides are TGTGCCAGCAGCTATAAGGGACTGCTGAACACTGAAGCTTTCTTT.

The gene calls are TRBV30 and TRBJ1-6; 10 bases align to TRBD1. The CDR3 is 16 amino acids. Germline V gives CDR1 GTSNPN, CDR2 SVGIG (reference sequence). Trimming cost V 5 bases and J 5 bases; bases outside gene matches: 9. The chain's CDR3 is CAWAGQGSTDNSPLHF. The CDR3 DNA is TGTGCCTGGGCGGGACAGGGGTCTACAGATAATTCACCCCTCCACTTT.

This chain links TRBV2 with TRBJ2-3, with 11 nucleotides matching TRBD2. From germline, CDR1 is SNHLY and CDR2 FYNNEI. Trimming took 8 bases from V and 3 from J; bases not matched to a gene: 7. The CDR3 length is 15 residues. The DNA for the CDR3 is TGTGCCAGCGCACTAGCGGGAGTACGGACAGATACGCAGTATTTT. Protein: CASALAGVRTDTQYF.

V gene TRBV4-1 combines with J gene TRBJ2-1; TRBD2 matches 11 bases. The CDR3 length is 17 residues. V was pared by 1 base and J by 8 bases, with 10 bases of the junction left unmatched. In germline, CDR1 is MGHRA, CDR2 YSYEKL. The CDR3 bases are TGCGCCAGCAGCCAAGTTGGAGGTAGCGGGAGGGCCGATGAGCAGTTCTTC. It yields the protein CASSQVGGSGRADEQFF.

The V gene is TRBV27, the J gene TRBJ1-2, with D uncertain. The germline gives CDR1 MNHEY, CDR2 SMNVEV (reference sequence). The CDR3 consists of 13 residues. V was cut by 4 bases and J by 4 bases, with 10 bases left in between. The CDR3 spells CASSSRSGYGYTF. CDR3 bases: TGTGCCAGCAGTTCCCGTTCGGGCTATGGCTACACCTTC.

V usage is TRBV20-1 and J usage is TRBJ1-2; D gene uncertain. Per the germline V gene, CDR1 is DFQATT and CDR2 is SNEGSKA (reference sequence). The CDR3 is 10 residues long. V was clipped by 5 bases and J by 3 bases, with 4 bases between them. The CDR3 here is CSAPDYGYTF. In nucleotides, the CDR3 is TGCAGTGCTCCGGACTATGGCTACACCTTC.

The V gene is TRBV27, the J gene TRBJ2-7, with a weak D call TRBD2 (6 bases). V lost 6 bases and J lost 2, with 17 bases in between. The CDR3 is 15 residues long. From germline, CDR1 is MNHEY and CDR2 SMNVEV (reference sequence). CDR3 nucleotides: TGTGCCAGCAGACCCCTGGGACTTACGACCTACGAGCAGTACTTC. Translating it yields CASRPLGLTTYEQYF.

V usage is TRBV23-1 and J usage is TRBJ2-5, with 9 bases aligning to TRBD1. TRBV23-1 is an ORF for which the function is uncertain. Unmatched junction bases numbered 8, after V lost 7 bases and J lost 5 bases. The CDR3 totals 14 residues. The CDR3: CASIPGQGVETQYF. The DNA for the CDR3 is TGCGCCAGCATTCCGGGACAGGGAGTTGAGACCCAGTACTTC.

The chain is built from TRBV20-1 and TRBJ1-5; D call uncertain. The CDR3 length is 12 residues. CDR1 is DFQATT, CDR2 SNEGSKA, per germline (reference sequence). Trimming removed 3 bases at V and 8 bases at J, with 11 bases between. The CDR3 loop reads CSASSGREPQHF. CDR3 coding DNA: TGCAGTGCTAGTTCAGGTCGCGAGCCCCAGCATTTT.

The chain combines TRBV7-6 with TRBJ1-2, with 7 nucleotides matching TRBD1. CDR3 length: 16 amino acids. The V and J ends lost 5 bases and 6 bases, in that order; junction bases with no gene match: 15. Germline V lookup: CDR1 SGHVS, CDR2 FNYEAQ. The CDR3 sequence is CASSGHPGGQVDGYTF. The CDR3 nucleotides are TGTGCCAGCAGCGGACATCCAGGGGGGCAAGTCGATGGCTACACCTTC.

This chain connects TRBV2 to TRBJ2-6; 12 positions match TRBD2. The junction had 14 bases not matched to a gene; V was cut back by 5 bases and J by 3 bases. This CDR3 spans 20 amino acids. CDR1 is SNHLY and CDR2 is FYNNEI in the germline V gene. This chain's CDR3 is CASSPTSRRTSGVGANVLTF. In DNA, the CDR3 is TGTGCCAGCAGTCCCACGTCTCGACGGACTAGCGGGGTTGGGGCCAACGTCCTGACTTTC. The entire variable domain, with the rest obtained from reference TRBV2 and TRBJ2-6, is as follows: EPEVTQTPSHQVTQMGQEVILRCVPISNHLYFYWYRQILGQKVEFLVSFYNNEISEKSEIFDDQFSVERPDGSNFTLKIRSTKLEDSAMYFCASSPTSRRTSGVGANVLTFGAGSRLTVL.

This rearrangement joins TRBV5-1 to TRBJ1-1, with 8 bases that match TRBD1. Germline V gene sequence: CDR1 SGHRS, CDR2 YFSETQ. This CDR3 comprises 16 residues. The V and J ends lost 2 bases and 1 base, in that order; junction bases with no gene match: 7. CDR3 coding DNA: TGCGCCAGCAGCTTAGCAGGGGGCGCTGGGAACACTGAAGCTTTCTTT. Encoded protein: CASSLAGGAGNTEAFF.

The rearrangement links TRBV6-2 or TRBV6-3 to TRBJ1-5; 8 nucleotides agree with TRBD1. J lost 4 bases, V lost 4 bases, and 3 bases had no gene match. CDR3 size: 14 residues. Germline V CDR1 and CDR2: MNHEY, SVGEGT. CDR3 sequence: CASSSRTGNQPQHF. The CDR3 DNA reads TGTGCCAGCAGTTCCCGGACAGGGAATCAGCCCCAGCATTTT.

The chain employs TRBV3-1 (or the pseudogene TRBV3-2) and TRBJ1-2; tentative D call: TRBD1 (6 bases). This CDR3 comprises 15 residues. Germline CDR1 and CDR2: LGHDT and YNNKEL (reference sequence). Trimming removed 0 bases from V and 4 bases from J, with 12 bases in between. The chain's CDR3 is CASSQDPGVGYGYTF. CDR3 coding DNA: TGTGCCAGCAGCCAAGATCCAGGGGTTGGCTATGGCTACACCTTC.

Turning to this clone: The junction and the germline gene differ at one end; a read error may be behind it. The CDR3: CASSFKVFDYASHNEQFF. The CDR3 DNA reads as TGTGCCAGCAGTTTTAAAGTATTTGACTATGCCTCCCACAATGAGCAGTTCTTC. The chain carries TRBV28 and TRBJ2-1; D is possibly TRBD2 (5 bases). The CDR3 length is 18 residues. Per germline, CDR1 MDHEN and CDR2 SYDVKM.

The chain combines TRBV30 with TRBJ1-1; TRBD1 aligns across 9 bases. This CDR3 has 14 residues. Trimming took 0 bases from V and 11 from J; bases not matched to a gene: 10. The V gene's germline CDR1 is GTSNPN and CDR2 SVGIG (reference sequence). The CDR3 protein is CAWSVPGQGLWAFF. The CDR3 coding sequence is TGTGCCTGGAGTGTTCCGGGACAGGGTCTGTGGGCTTTCTTT.

V is TRBV6-2 or TRBV6-3 and J is TRBJ2-1, with 11 bases matching TRBD2. This CDR3 region has 17 residues. Germline values: CDR1 MNHEY, CDR2 SVGEGT. V was clipped by 0 bases and J by 6 bases; unmatched bases: 7. The CDR3 protein is CASSYSLLAGGRNEQFF. CDR3 nucleotides: TGTGCCAGCAGTTACTCTTTGTTAGCGGGGGGGCGCAATGAGCAGTTCTTC.

This rearrangement joins TRBV14 to TRBJ2-3; tentative D call: TRBD1 (6 bases). The length of the CDR3 is 18 residues. V was shortened by 0 bases and J by 4 bases, with 20 bases between the two germline ends. Germline-derived CDR1 and CDR2 are SGHDN and FVKESK. The CDR3 spells CASSQDWGLGRRADTQYF. Here the CDR3 DNA reads TGTGCCAGCAGCCAAGATTGGGGGCTTGGGCGAAGGGCAGATACGCAGTATTTT.